Each of the 14 T cell receptor beta chains below was sequenced from the same sample in a study of shared clonotypes between healthy human individuals. Measured with immunoSEQ multiplex PCR; TCRdb has only the in-frame clones, and not every one. This table has around 1.5 million clones, 95% to 99% appearing once. The sequenced material came from naive CD4+ T cells sorted from blood. Indicated subset: CD45RA+ positively selected. These TCRs come from a man aged 30-40 years in good health.

On this clone itself: Other DNA sequences in this specimen translate into the identical CDR3. V is TRBV5-1 and J is TRBJ2-7; TRBD1 matches 10 bases. This CDR3 region has 14 residues. The trim removed 2 bases at V and 3 bases at J, leaving 2 bases unmatched. Germline lookup yields CDR1 SGHRS and CDR2 YFSETQ. The CDR3 region is CASSLRTGGYEQYF. The CDR3 DNA is TGCGCCAGCAGCTTACGGACAGGGGGCTACGAGCAGTACTTC.

V usage is TRBV28 and J usage is TRBJ2-2; D unclear. V lost 7 bases, J lost 1 base, and 10 bases lay in between. Germline CDR1 and CDR2: MDHEN and SYDVKM. CDR3 length: 14 residues. CDR3 region: CASKRQVNTGELFF. The CDR3 DNA reads TGTGCCAGCAAAAGGCAGGTGAACACCGGGGAGCTGTTTTTT.

The chain joins TRBV7-6 to TRBJ2-2; perhaps TRBD1 as D (5 bases). V shed 4 bases and J shed 2 bases, with 8 bases lying between them. Germline V gene data show CDR1 as SGHVS and CDR2 as FNYEAQ. This CDR3 has 14 residues. CDR3 coding DNA: TGTGCCAGCAGCTACAGGCCCAACACCGGGGAGCTGTTTTTT. It yields the protein CASSYRPNTGELFF.

The CDR3 protein is CASSPGRYQETQYF. CDR3 DNA sequence: TGTGCCAGCTCACCCGGACGGTATCAAGAGACCCAGTACTTC. The chain couples TRBV18 to TRBJ2-5; D is undetermined. The CDR3 runs to 14 residues. Trimming removed 3 bases from V and 2 bases from J, with 10 bases in between. CDR1 and CDR2 (germline): KGHSH, LQKENI. Variable domain in full (rest from reference TRBV18 and TRBJ2-5): NAGVMQNPRHLVRRRGQEARLRCSPMKGHSHVYWYRQLPEEGLKFMVYLQKENIIDESGMPKERFSAEFPKEGPSILRIQQVVRGDSAAYFCASSPGRYQETQYFGPGTRLLVL.

This chain joins TRBV5-1 and TRBJ2-7; perhaps TRBD1 as D (6 bases). Germline V gene lookup returns CDR1 SGHRS and CDR2 YFSETQ. The CDR3 length is 15 residues. The V and J ends lost 6 bases and 6 bases respectively, with 22 bases between them. CDR3 residues: CASTQGGVPPGEQYF. DNA of the CDR3: TGCGCCAGCACCCAAGGGGGAGTCCCGCCAGGCGAGCAGTACTTC.

The chain couples TRBV9 to TRBJ1-4; D is uncertain. This CDR3 contains 15 residues. V lost 0 bases and J lost 4, with 10 bases in between. CDR1 and CDR2 (germline): SGDLS, YYNGEE. Written as DNA, the CDR3 is TGTGCCAGCAGCGTAGACGGCAGACTTAATGAAAAACTGTTTTTT. It yields the protein CASSVDGRLNEKLFF.

The genes are TRBV5-6 and TRBJ1-1; D call uncertain. There are 15 residues in the CDR3. Trimming took 3 bases from V and 6 from J, leaving 18 bases between them. Germline V gives CDR1 SGHDT, CDR2 YYEEEE. The CDR3 region has the DNA TGTGCCAGCAGCTCCGGAGGAACAGCCCTCCCTGAAGCTTTCTTT. This gives the protein CASSSGGTALPEAFF. Together with reference TRBV5-6 and TRBJ1-1, the CDR3 gives the full variable domain: DAGVTQSPTHLIKTRGQQVTLRCSPKSGHDTVSWYQQALGQGPQFIFQYYEEEERQRGNFPDRFSGHQFPNYSSELNVNALLLGDSALYLCASSSGGTALPEAFFGQGTRLTVV.

J is TRBJ1-2 and V is TRBV27, with D possibly matching TRBD1 (6 bases). The V gene lost 8 bases and the J gene lost 0 bases, with 13 bases spanning the gap. Germline V gene lookup returns CDR1 MNHEY and CDR2 SMNVEV (reference sequence). The CDR3 length is 14 residues. CDR3 coding DNA: TGTGCCAGCCGCAAACAGGGTGCTAACTATGGCTACACCTTC. It is translated as CASRKQGANYGYTF.

The chain uses TRBV27 and TRBJ2-3; possibly TRBD2 for D (6 bases). The V end lost 7 bases, the J end lost 1 base, and 15 bases lay between the germline ends. Germline V lookup: CDR1 MNHEY, CDR2 SMNVEV (reference sequence). The CDR3 loop spans 15 amino acids. CDR3 region: CASNDSGLRTDTQYF. CDR3 nucleotide sequence: TGTGCCAGCAATGATTCGGGACTTCGCACAGATACGCAGTATTTT.

In its sample, this clone was seen once. The rearrangement joins TRBV5-6 to TRBJ1-2; tentatively, D is TRBD1 (5 bases). Trimming cost V 4 bases and J 5 bases, with 15 bases left between them. Germline CDR1 SGHDT, CDR2 YYEEEE. CDR3 length: 14 amino acids. CDR3: CASSPQGEEYGYTF. The CDR3 nucleotides are TGTGCCAGCAGCCCCCAGGGTGAGGAATATGGCTACACCTTC.

The chain recombines TRBV29-1 with TRBJ1-1; 12 nucleotides match TRBD1. CDR1 and CDR2 (germline): SQVTM, ANQGSEA. The CDR3 totals 15 residues. The V segment lost 5 bases and the J segment 5 bases; nucleotides outside the gene matches: 9. DNA of the CDR3: TGCAGCGTTATAGGGACAGGGGGCGCGGGGACTGAAGCTTTCTTT. This codes for CSVIGTGGAGTEAFF.

CDR3 region: CASSPRGGGSYNEQFF. The CDR3 DNA reads TGTGCCAGCAGCCCTCGAGGGGGCGGGAGCTACAATGAGCAGTTCTTC. The rearrangement joins TRBV9 to TRBJ2-1; D may be TRBD1 or TRBD2 (7 bases each). The CDR3 is 16 residues long. V lost 4 bases and J lost 3, with 17 bases in between. Germline lookup yields CDR1 SGDLS and CDR2 YYNGEE.

V usage is TRBV18 and J usage is TRBJ2-1; D possibly corresponds to TRBD1 (5 bases). Trimming stripped 4 bases from V and 8 bases from J, with 21 bases between. CDR1 and CDR2 from the germline V gene are KGHSH and LQKENI. The CDR3 contains 16 residues. CDR3 sequence (DNA): TGTGCCAGCTCACAGGCACTTGAAATACAGGTCTATGAGCAGTTCTTC. Its protein product is CASSQALEIQVYEQFF.

V is TRBV7-2 and J is TRBJ1-5, with D unclear. Trimming shortened V by 4 bases and J by 4 bases, and 14 bases separated the two germline ends. The germline CDR1 and CDR2 sequences are SGHTA and FQGNSA. CDR3 size: 15 residues. CDR3 residues: CASSSIILGNQPQHF. CDR3 DNA: TGTGCCAGCAGCTCGATAATCCTCGGGAATCAGCCCCAGCATTTT.